The 14 T cell receptor beta chains in this list originate from one sample, sequenced in a study of chemoradiotherapy in HPV16-positive cancers (dated 2022 in TCRdb). The method was the immunoSEQ multiplex PCR assay. What TCRdb holds here is the immuneACCESS table cut down to in-frame rearrangements. Part of the clones is not present; checked against another copy, under half of the missing clones reflect an unresolved V gene, and the others are unexplained. The sample has roughly 14,000 clones on record, roughly nine tenths of them singletons. The leading ten clones occupy 4.3% of the sample. This sample comprised tumor tissue, obtained from a patient who underwent chemoradiotherapy. The receptors stem from a human donor with HPV-associated anogenital cancer.

This rearrangement joins TRBV7-9 to TRBJ1-1, with D tentatively TRBD1 (5 bases). The germline V and J ends were trimmed by 9 bases and 8 bases, with 19 bases remaining between them. CDR3 length: 13 amino acids. The germline gives CDR1 SEHNR, CDR2 FQNEAQ (reference sequence). This CDR3 is CASQQGSREEAFF. The CDR3 bases are TGTGCCAGTCAGCAGGGCAGCAGGGAAGAAGCTTTCTTT.

This clone was seen just once. The sample contains more than one DNA sequence encoding this CDR3. The CDR3 bases are TGTGCCTGGAGGGCAGGGCCTGAAGCTTTCTTT. This gives the protein CAWRAGPEAFF. The V call is TRBV30, the J call TRBJ1-1, with D possibly being TRBD1 (5 bases). The V end was cut by 3 bases, the J end by 6 bases, with 8 bases between. This CDR3 comprises 11 residues. Germline CDR1 and CDR2: GTSNPN and SVGIG (reference sequence).

The rearrangement uses TRBV5-1 and TRBJ2-5; 11 positions match TRBD2. CDR3 size: 16 residues. In germline, CDR1 is SGHRS, CDR2 YFSETQ. V gave up 4 bases and J gave up 5 bases; unmatched junction bases: 10. In nucleotides, the CDR3 is TGCGCCAGCAGCGCGCCCGGGACTAGCGGAGGGGAGACCCAGTACTTC. This translates into CASSAPGTSGGETQYF.

The J gene is TRBJ2-3, the V gene TRBV5-1; TRBD1 aligns across 8 bases. Per the germline V gene, CDR1 is SGHRS and CDR2 is YFSETQ. V shed 0 bases and J 8 bases; nucleotides not matched to a gene: 8. This CDR3 is built from 15 residues. CDR3 nucleotides: TGCGCCAGCAGCTTGGGAGGACAGGGAAGGGCTACGCAGTATTTT. Its protein is CASSLGGQGRATQYF.

This rearrangement joins TRBV4-2 to TRBJ1-4; possible D gene TRBD1, 5 bases. The CDR3 spans 17 residues. Between the trimmed V and J ends, which lost 3 bases and 4 bases, there was a span of 18 bases. CDR1 is LGHNA, CDR2 YNFKEQ, per germline. The CDR3 protein is CASSQAPGYYINEKLFF. In DNA form, the CDR3 reads TGTGCCAGCAGCCAGGCGCCAGGGTACTACATTAATGAAAAACTGTTTTTT.

This chain connects TRBV5-1 to TRBJ2-7, with 8 bases matching TRBD2. With 0 bases clipped from V and 7 bases from J, the junction kept 6 bases outside the gene matches. Looked up from germline, CDR1 is SGHRS and CDR2 is YFSETQ. The CDR3 contains 14 residues. In DNA, the CDR3 is TGCGCCAGCAGCTTGGACGGACTAGCCTTAGAGCAGTACTTC. Translating it yields CASSLDGLALEQYF.

This clone was seen just once. CDR3 coding DNA: TGTGCCAGCAGCTACGGGCCAAACAATGAGCAGTTCTTC. The encoded protein is CASSYGPNNEQFF. The chain employs TRBV6-4 and TRBJ2-1; D remains ambiguous. Trimming removed 6 bases at V and 5 bases at J, with 11 bases between. This CDR3 comprises 13 residues. The germline V gene has CDR1 MRHNA and CDR2 SNTAGT.

This chain connects TRBV9 to TRBJ1-5; D not certain. Germline CDR1 and CDR2: SGDLS and YYNGEE. The V gene lost 4 bases and the J gene lost 4 bases, with 9 bases spanning the gap. CDR3 length: 13 amino acids. The CDR3 loop reads CASSREGNQPQHF. In DNA, the CDR3 is TGTGCCAGCAGCCGAGAGGGAAATCAGCCCCAGCATTTT.

V usage is TRBV7-8 and J usage is TRBJ2-3; tentative D call: TRBD1 (6 bases). Germline CDR1 reads SGHVS; CDR2 reads FQNEAQ. The CDR3 loop spans 14 amino acids. V lost 1 base to trimming and J lost 6 bases, with 11 bases between them. The CDR3 loop reads CASSLDREPDTQYF. The CDR3 coding sequence is TGTGCCAGCAGCTTAGACAGGGAACCCGATACGCAGTATTTT.

This sequence joins TRBV2 and TRBJ2-5, with TRBD2 matching over 7 bases. CDR1 and CDR2 from the germline V gene are SNHLY and FYNNEI. The CDR3 has 17 amino acids. Trimming removed 2 bases from V and 2 bases from J; junction bases left unmatched: 11. In DNA, the CDR3 is TGTGCCAGCAGTGAATTTGGCGGGAGAGGGGAGCAAGAGACCCAGTACTTC. It yields the protein CASSEFGGRGEQETQYF.

This clone was counted a single time. The chain carries TRBV7-2 and TRBJ2-3; no clear D gene. V shed 8 bases and J shed 4 bases, with 7 bases lying between them. CDR3 length equals 11 residues. CDR1 and CDR2 (germline): SGHTA, FQGNSA. This chain's CDR3 is CASRGADTQYF. The CDR3, as DNA: TGTGCCAGCCGTGGGGCAGATACGCAGTATTTT.

The chain carries TRBV11-3 and TRBJ2-7; D remains unclear. Germline V gene lookup returns CDR1 SGHNT and CDR2 YENEEA. V lost 5 bases, J lost 6 bases, and 14 bases lay in between. This CDR3 region has 13 residues. The DNA of the CDR3 is TGTGCCAGCAGCGCAGGAACCGATGGCGAGCAGTACTTC. Translation gives CASSAGTDGEQYF.

This sequence joins TRBV15 and TRBJ1-4; D not certain. Deletions cut 4 bases from V and 4 bases from J, with 19 bases between. This CDR3 contains 17 residues. Germline loops: CDR1 LNHNV, CDR2 YYDKDF (reference sequence). The CDR3 sequence is CATSTPVVPFGNEKLFF. CDR3 nucleotide sequence: TGTGCCACCAGCACGCCAGTCGTTCCGTTCGGTAATGAAAAACTGTTTTTT.

The J gene is TRBJ2-7, the V gene TRBV27; tentative D call: TRBD2 (5 bases). In germline, CDR1 is MNHEY, CDR2 SMNVEV (reference sequence). The ends were cut back, 6 bases at V and 6 bases at J, with 18 bases in the middle. CDR3 length: 14 amino acids. The CDR3 loop is CASRPTKTKSEQYF. DNA for the CDR3: TGTGCCAGCAGACCCACGAAGACTAAGTCCGAGCAGTACTTC.